This T cell receptor beta chain was identified during a study of chemoradiotherapy in HPV16-positive cancers. Study-level findings and limits: Candidate HPV-specific clones and E7-related TCR motifs grew in tumor during treatment.

A word on this clone: The antigen is undetermined.

Repertoires were generated with immunoSEQ multiplex PCR, while TCRdb's copy carries only in-frame clones and drops some. The data show 30,000 to 40,000 clones, around 92% seen once. There are 14 residues in the CDR3. V lost 0 bases to trimming and J lost 1 base, with 5 bases between them. CDR1 is LNHNV and CDR2 is YYDKDF in the germline V gene (reference sequence). The J gene is TRBJ2-3, the V gene TRBV15; D not certain. The specimen comprised blood, sampled from a patient who underwent chemoradiotherapy. The receptor comes from a human donor with HPV-associated anogenital cancer. CDR3 sequence reads: CATSRDLGTDTQYF. The CDR3 nucleotides are TGTGCCACCAGCAGAGACCTCGGCACAGATACGCAGTATTTT. Together with reference TRBV15 and TRBJ2-3, the CDR3 gives the full variable domain: DAMVIQNPRYQVTQFGKPVTLSCSQTLNHNVMYWYQQKSSQAPKLLFHYYDKDFNNEADTPDNFQSRRPNTSFCFLDIRSPGLGDTAMYLCATSRDLGTDTQYFGPGTRLTVL.